This T cell receptor beta chain was retrieved from a study of cytomegalovirus exposure and HLA in healthy donors. Regarding the study as a whole: Through in vitro validation, three CMV-associated chains were shown to be specific for CMV antigens. Researchers reported from a later analysis that most CMV-associated TCR beta chains appeared HLA-restricted.

The study ran its PCR with 60 Vbeta and 13 Jbeta primers. Profiling relied on immunoSEQ multiplex PCR, and the TCRdb table lists in-frame clones only, not all of them. The sample includes 120,000 to 150,000 clones. Remarks on this clone: The antigen is not known.

CDR3 length equals 16 residues. Germline trimming cut 5 bases from V and 9 bases from J; bases unmatched to any gene: 9. Looked up from germline, CDR1 is MNHEY and CDR2 is SMNVEV (reference sequence). Sequenced sample: PBMCs. The sequence was collected from a woman in her late teens or twenties in good health and CMV-seronegative. The rearrangement links TRBV27 to TRBJ2-1, with 14 bases identical to TRBD2. DNA of the CDR3: TGTGCCAGCAGTGCGACCGGGACTAGCGGGAGTGGTGAGCAGTTCTTC. Protein product: CASSATGTSGSGEQFF.